This T cell receptor (beta chain) was obtained from a study of shared T cell receptors in the human thymus. Trimming at V came to 6 bases and at J to 3 bases, leaving 9 bases not matched to a gene. The germline gives CDR1 SEHNR, CDR2 FQNEAQ (reference sequence). This CDR3 spans 15 amino acids. This clone was detected a few times. Generated by immunoSEQ multiplex PCR, the TCRdb table keeps only in-frame clones and is missing some. The data contain more than 550,000 clones, 70% to 90% of them singletons. These same data were also listed under a study on human thymus T cells. As that study records: V and J gene usage appeared biased in thymic and blood repertoires.

The sequencing input was thymocytes. V usage is TRBV7-9 and J usage is TRBJ2-3, with 7 bases that match TRBD1. The sequence was collected from a girl under two years old with a congenital heart defect. In DNA, the CDR3 is TGTGCCAGCAGGAGACAGGGAAAGAATACAGATACGCAGTATTTT. This gives the protein CASRRQGKNTDTQYF.